Following are 21 T cell receptor beta chains from one sample sequenced in a study of metastatic and nonmetastatic thyroid tumors. Ahead of thyroid surgery, no patient had received treatment of any kind. Using MiXCR, TCRdb re-called clones from the PCR reads. The sample lists about 25,000 clones, approximately 20% seen once, with about 5% in the top ten. The sample consisted of blood. The receptors here all came from a male donor with papillary thyroid cancer or a benign thyroid nodule (not recorded which). Some clones in this sample may be carry-over from other donors' samples.

The rearrangement joins TRBV30 to TRBJ1-3; D unresolved. Per germline, CDR1 GTSNPN and CDR2 SVGIG (reference sequence). The V gene lost 3 bases and the J gene lost 2 bases, with 11 bases spanning the gap. There are 14 residues in the CDR3. The CDR3 nucleotides are TGTGCCTGGAGGAGGACGGGTACTGGAAACACCATATATTTT. This encodes CAWRRTGTGNTIYF.

This clone was seen only a few times. This chain uses TRBV28 with TRBJ2-7; TRBD2 matches at 7 bases. The CDR3 sequence is 14 residues long. The ends lost 6 bases at V and 2 bases at J; junction bases unmatched: 7. Germline V CDR1 and CDR2: MDHEN, SYDVKM. CDR3 in DNA: TGTGCCAGCAGGCGGGGGACGGGCCCCTACGAGCAGTACTTC. Amino acid sequence: CASRRGTGPYEQYF.

This clone came up many times. This chain links TRBV30 with TRBJ1-1; D remains unclear. With 7 bases removed from V and 1 base from J, the gap between germline ends came to 10 bases. Germline V lookup: CDR1 GTSNPN, CDR2 SVGIG (reference sequence). There are 12 residues in the CDR3. CDR3 DNA: TGTGCCTCATTTCATGAGAACACTGAAGCTTTCTTT. Its translation is CASFHENTEAFF. The variable domain in full, completed from reference TRBV30 and TRBJ1-1, reads SQTIHQWPATLVQPVGSPLSLECTVEGTSNPNLYWYRQAAGRGLQLLFYSVGIGQISSEVPQNLSASRPQDRQFILSSKKLLLSDSGFYLCASFHENTEAFFGQGTRLTVV.

The table lists this clone with many counts. The CDR3 coding sequence is TGCAGTGCTAGAGATGGGCAGTTCCCGGATACGCAGTATTTT. Translation gives CSARDGQFPDTQYF. This chain connects TRBV20-1 to TRBJ2-3; no definite D call. The germline V gene has CDR1 DFQATT and CDR2 SNEGSKA (reference sequence). The CDR3 extends over 14 amino acids. Trimming cost V 0 bases and J 6 bases, with 13 bases left between them.

Turning to this clone: This same CDR3 is encoded by further DNA sequences in the sample. This chain connects TRBV24-1 to TRBJ2-1; perhaps D is TRBD1 or TRBD2 (5 bases each). CDR3 size: 15 residues. Germline V CDR1 and CDR2: KGHDR, SFDVKD. Deletions cut 5 bases from V and 7 bases from J, with 17 bases between. Written as DNA, the CDR3 is TGTGCCACCAGTGTACGCAGGGCTGGAGGAAATGAGCAGTTCTTC. Its translation is CATSVRRAGGNEQFF.

This clone was counted ten times or more. The genes are TRBV20-1 and TRBJ1-1, with a weak D call TRBD1 (6 bases). The V and J ends lost 6 bases and 1 base respectively, with 12 bases between them. Germline V gene sequence: CDR1 DFQATT, CDR2 SNEGSKA (reference sequence). CDR3 length: 13 amino acids. CDR3 region: CSAGRGANTEAFF. Written as DNA, the CDR3 is TGCAGTGCCGGCCGGGGGGCGAACACTGAAGCTTTCTTT.

The genes are TRBV20-1 and TRBJ1-5, with D possibly TRBD1 on 5 matching bases. The CDR3 loop spans 15 amino acids. Germline-derived CDR1 and CDR2 are DFQATT and SNEGSKA (reference sequence). The germline V and J ends were trimmed by 3 bases and 2 bases, with 14 bases remaining between them. The CDR3: CSARNKQGGNQPQHF. Here the CDR3 DNA reads TGCAGTGCTAGGAACAAACAAGGGGGCAATCAGCCCCAGCATTTT.

This clone was seen repeatedly, ten times or more. This sequence joins TRBV4-1 and TRBJ2-3; TRBD2 matches at 13 bases. V gave up 0 bases and J gave up 7 bases; unmatched junction bases: 4. The germline V gene has CDR1 MGHRA and CDR2 YSYEKL. The CDR3 consists of 16 residues. The DNA for the CDR3 is TGCGCCAGCAGCCAAGAAGGGACTAGCGGGGACTATACGCAGTATTTT. The encoded protein is CASSQEGTSGDYTQYF.

This clone appeared a few times. The rearrangement uses TRBV6-1 and TRBJ1-1; tentative D call: TRBD1 (5 bases). V lost 5 bases to trimming and J lost 9 bases, with 16 bases between them. Germline V lookup: CDR1 MNHNS, CDR2 SASEGT. This CDR3 region has 13 residues. CDR3 sequence: CASSMTDTIKAFF. CDR3 DNA: TGTGCCAGCAGTATGACAGACACCATTAAAGCTTTCTTT.

This clone was seen ten or more times. This chain uses TRBV11-2 with TRBJ2-7; no firm D call. Looked up from germline, CDR1 is SGHAT and CDR2 is FQNNGV. Trimming took 4 bases from V and 6 from J, leaving 16 bases between them. This CDR3 is 14 amino acids long. In DNA, the CDR3 is TGTGCCAGCAGCTCGGGTCTTGCCGCCCTCGAGCAGTACTTC. Its translation is CASSSGLAALEQYF.

This clone is medium-sized. The chain carries TRBV6-1 and TRBJ2-1; TRBD1 is a possible D gene (5 bases). The germline CDR1 and CDR2 sequences are MNHNS and SASEGT. The CDR3 extends over 11 amino acids. Between the trimmed V and J ends, which lost 10 bases and 5 bases, there was a span of 9 bases. The CDR3 nucleotides are TGTGCCACCCTGACAGACAATGAGCAGTTCTTC. It specifies CATLTDNEQFF.

J is TRBJ2-7 and V is TRBV27, with D maybe TRBD1 (6 bases). The V and J ends lost 6 bases and 4 bases respectively, with 16 bases between them. The V gene's germline CDR1 is MNHEY and CDR2 SMNVEV (reference sequence). This CDR3 is built from 14 residues. The CDR3, as DNA: TGTGCCAGCAGCCCCCGACAGGCCTCTTACGAGCAGTACTTC. This gives the protein CASSPRQASYEQYF.

This clone was counted between two and nine times. V gene TRBV2 combines with J gene TRBJ2-1; possible D gene TRBD2, 5 bases. Trimming cost V 5 bases and J 5 bases, with 10 bases left between them. CDR1 is SNHLY, CDR2 FYNNEI, per germline. The CDR3 runs 13 residues. CDR3 in amino acids: CASSSGAHNEQFF. CDR3 sequence (DNA): TGTGCCAGCAGTAGCGGAGCCCACAATGAGCAGTTCTTC.

This clone has at least ten counts. The chain has TRBV18 and TRBJ2-3; D is unresolved. Germline-derived CDR1 and CDR2 are KGHSH and LQKENI. The CDR3 has 15 residues. The ends were cut back, 2 bases at V and 0 bases at J, with 9 bases in the middle. CDR3 in DNA: TGTGCCAGCTCACCATTCAATACTAGCACAGATACGCAGTATTTT. Translation gives CASSPFNTSTDTQYF.

This sequence joins TRBV6-5 and TRBJ2-3; D may be TRBD2 (6 bases). The V end was cut by 0 bases, the J end by 5 bases, with 18 bases between. Germline V gene sequence: CDR1 MNHEY, CDR2 SVGAGI. CDR3 size: 17 residues. Written as DNA, the CDR3 is TGTGCCAGCAGTTACTCTTCCCGATCTGGAGGGCTAGATACGCAGTATTTT. Translated, it gives CASSYSSRSGGLDTQYF.

This clone was detected ten times or more. The V gene is TRBV18, the J gene TRBJ1-1; D ambiguous. The germline V gene encodes CDR1 KGHSH and CDR2 LQKENI. V lost 0 bases and J 3 bases, leaving 11 bases between the germline ends. This CDR3 is 15 amino acids long. In nucleotides, the CDR3 is TGTGCCAGCTCACCACCGAGTGGGGTGCACACTGAAGCTTTCTTT. Amino acid sequence: CASSPPSGVHTEAFF.

This clone was counted a few times. The V and J genes are TRBV12-3 or TRBV12-4 and TRBJ2-1; 7 nucleotides line up with TRBD2. J lost 4 bases, V lost 6 bases, and 9 bases had no gene match. The CDR3 is made up of 15 amino acids. The CDR3 is CASSSLAALYNEQFF. The CDR3 DNA follows: TGTGCCAGCAGCTCTCTAGCGGCTCTGTACAATGAGCAGTTCTTC.

This clone was seen a handful of times. The germline gene is not matched at one end of the junction; a read error may be the cause. This sequence joins TRBV6-4 and TRBJ2-2; D remains ambiguous. The germline V gene has CDR1 MRHNA and CDR2 SNTAGT. The length of the CDR3 is 10 residues. CDR3 loop: CANSLEELFF. Here the CDR3 DNA reads TGTGCCAACAGTTTGGAGGAGCTGTTTTTT.

This clone has just a few counts. The chain uses TRBV7-9 and TRBJ1-1, with 9 positions matching TRBD1. The CDR3 length is 15 residues. CDR1 and CDR2 from the germline V gene are SEHNR and FQNEAQ (reference sequence). V lost 5 bases and J lost 10; bases outside the gene matches: 14. This CDR3 reads CASSLMGQVDRGAFF. CDR3 sequence (DNA): TGTGCCAGCAGCCTAATGGGACAGGTGGACAGGGGAGCTTTCTTT.

This clone was seen only a few times. The chain has TRBV6-1 and TRBJ1-5, with 7 positions matching TRBD1. After removal of 7 bases from V and 3 bases from J, the junction contained 6 bases not matched to a gene. Germline CDR1 MNHNS, CDR2 SASEGT. The CDR3 consists of 14 residues. CDR3 bases: TGTGCCAGCAAGGGACAGTGGGTCAATCAGCCCCAGCATTTT. Its protein is CASKGQWVNQPQHF.

This clone appeared a few times. The V gene is TRBV12-3 or TRBV12-4, the J gene TRBJ2-7; 7 bases line up with TRBD2. The V gene end was trimmed by 6 bases and the J gene end by 5 bases; junction bases not matched to a gene: 16. The CDR3 covers 16 residues. CDR3 coding DNA: TGTGCCAGCAGCACAGGCCTAGGGCAGAGCGGGAACGAGCAGTACTTC. Amino acid sequence: CASSTGLGQSGNEQYF.